A single TCR beta chain is shown here with its context. Mismatch with germline at one junction end may stem from a read error. The sample belongs to a study of prognosis after radiotherapy for stage I lung cancer. Genomic DNA yielded TCR beta CDR3, amplified by two-round multiplex PCR. First-round PCR employed TRBV- and TRBJ-specific primers for each gene. In the second PCR round, amplification relied on universal primers. MiXCR, run by TCRdb on the multiplex PCR reads, gives a single entry per CDR3 protein. The sample consists of more than 9,500 distinct CDR3 sequences, roughly a third of them appearing once. The CDR3 spans 17 residues. In germline, CDR1 is SGHTA, CDR2 FQGTGA.

The TCR comes from a donor of 50 years or more with non-small cell lung cancer. The sequencing here drew on PBMCs, taken before or after stereotactic body radiation therapy (not recorded which). V gene TRBV7-3 combines with J gene TRBJ2-5; 15 bases agree with TRBD2. CDR3 in amino acids: CASSFIGTSGGLETQYF. CDR3 in DNA: TGCGCCAGCAGCTTCATCGGGACTAGCGGGGGGTTGGAGACCCAGTACTTC.